The 25 T cell receptor beta chains below were found in one sample sequenced in a study of blood T cell repertoires in COVID-19 (dated by TCRdb to the early 2020s). Library creation used the immunoSEQ multiplex PCR assay. Not all clones reach the TCRdb copy of this immuneACCESS table, which keeps in-frame sequences only. Checked studies attribute under half of the gap to unresolved V genes and leave the rest unexplained. This sample holds some 200,000 clones; around nine tenths were observed only once. The ten most abundant clones make up around 0.88% of the sample. Input material: peripheral blood. These receptors were taken from a woman under 30 who had recovered from COVID-19.

This clone was found a few times. J is TRBJ2-3 and V is TRBV6-5; 10 bases map to TRBD1. The V and J ends lost 2 bases and 4 bases, in that order; junction bases with no gene match: 6. Germline V gene data show CDR1 as MNHEY and CDR2 as SVGAGI. There are 16 residues in the CDR3. CDR3 sequence: CASSYTGTGVPDTQYF. The CDR3 bases are TGTGCCAGCAGTTACACCGGGACAGGGGTTCCAGATACGCAGTATTTT.

The chain has TRBV29-1 and TRBJ2-3; D gene unclear. Germline V gene lookup returns CDR1 SQVTM and CDR2 ANQGSEA. The CDR3 sequence is 15 residues long. Trimming took off 3 bases at V and 0 bases at J, with 13 bases between the two ends. CDR3 in amino acids: CSVDPRLTSTDTQYF. DNA for the CDR3: TGCAGCGTTGATCCCCGACTGACTAGCACAGATACGCAGTATTTT.

CDR3 region: CASSVAPVGSSYEQYF. Here the CDR3 DNA reads TGTGCCAGCAGCGTAGCTCCTGTGGGGAGCTCCTACGAGCAGTACTTC. This chain joins TRBV9 and TRBJ2-7, with D maybe TRBD2 (5 bases). V lost 0 bases to trimming and J lost 0 bases, with 13 bases between them. The CDR3 runs to 16 residues. Germline loops: CDR1 SGDLS, CDR2 YYNGEE.

The V gene is TRBV9, the J gene TRBJ2-5; 14 nucleotides agree with TRBD2. Germline V CDR1 and CDR2: SGDLS, YYNGEE. V lost 2 bases and J lost 5; bases outside the gene matches: 5. The CDR3 totals 16 residues. Written as DNA, the CDR3 is TGTGCCAGCAGCGTTGGGACTAGCGGGGGATGGGAGACCCAGTACTTC. It encodes CASSVGTSGGWETQYF. Using reference TRBV9 and TRBJ2-5 for the parts outside the CDR3, the full variable domain is DSGVTQTPKHLITATGQRVTLRCSPRSGDLSVYWYQQSLDQGLQFLIQYYNGEERAKGNILERFSAQQFPDLHSELNLSSLELGDSALYFCASSVGTSGGWETQYFGPGTRLLVL.

This chain uses TRBV7-2 with TRBJ2-1; TRBD2 aligns across 8 bases. The CDR3 is 14 residues long. Germline trimming cut 2 bases from V and 3 bases from J; bases unmatched to any gene: 0. CDR1 and CDR2 from the germline V gene are SGHTA and FQGNSA. The CDR3 sequence: CASSLTSGYNEQFF. The CDR3 bases are TGTGCCAGCAGCTTAACTAGCGGCTACAATGAGCAGTTCTTC.

In its sample, this clone was seen once. The chain is built from TRBV5-6 and TRBJ2-1; 7 nucleotides align to TRBD1. V trimming: 4 bases; J trimming: 3 bases; junction bases outside the gene matches: 7. This CDR3 region has 15 residues. Germline V gives CDR1 SGHDT, CDR2 YYEEEE. This CDR3 is CASSKDRNLYNEQFF. CDR3 nucleotide sequence: TGTGCCAGCAGCAAGGACAGGAACCTCTACAATGAGCAGTTCTTC. The full variable domain, rest sourced from reference TRBV5-6 and TRBJ2-1, is DAGVTQSPTHLIKTRGQQVTLRCSPKSGHDTVSWYQQALGQGPQFIFQYYEEEERQRGNFPDRFSGHQFPNYSSELNVNALLLGDSALYLCASSKDRNLYNEQFFGPGTRLTVL.

The CDR3 spells CASSPTSGGDNEQFF. CDR3 DNA: TGTGCCAGCAGCCCTACTAGCGGGGGGGACAATGAGCAGTTCTTC. The chain joins TRBV9 to TRBJ2-1; 13 bases are a match to TRBD2. Germline V lookup: CDR1 SGDLS, CDR2 YYNGEE. J gave up 5 bases and V 4 bases, and 3 bases lay outside the gene matches. The CDR3 has 15 residues. The whole variable domain, remainder taken from reference TRBV9 and TRBJ2-1, is DSGVTQTPKHLITATGQRVTLRCSPRSGDLSVYWYQQSLDQGLQFLIQYYNGEERAKGNILERFSAQQFPDLHSELNLSSLELGDSALYFCASSPTSGGDNEQFFGPGTRLTVL.

The table lists this clone with a few counts. The chain is built from TRBV11-2 and TRBJ1-6, with a possible D match to TRBD1 (5 bases). The germline V gene has CDR1 SGHAT and CDR2 FQNNGV. V lost 4 bases, J lost 10 bases, and 14 bases lay in between. The length of the CDR3 is 14 residues. The CDR3 spells CASSSDSPRSPLHF. CDR3 DNA: TGTGCCAGCAGCTCCGACAGTCCTAGGTCACCCCTCCACTTT.

This chain connects TRBV5-1 to TRBJ2-1; TRBD2 agrees at 7 bases. J lost 0 bases, V lost 6 bases, and 6 bases had no gene match. The germline V gene encodes CDR1 SGHRS and CDR2 YFSETQ. The CDR3 totals 15 residues. The CDR3 DNA follows: TGCGCCAGCAACCTAGCGGTAAGCTCCTACAATGAGCAGTTCTTC. Its translation: CASNLAVSSYNEQFF.

The chain recombines TRBV19 with TRBJ1-2; 10 bases match TRBD1. The CDR3 runs to 16 residues. With V trimmed by 5 bases and J by 4 bases, 10 bases remained unmatched. Germline values: CDR1 LNHDA, CDR2 SQIVND (reference sequence). The CDR3, as DNA: TGTGCCAGTAGTGCCTCCAGGACAGGGGGTGCCTATGGCTACACCTTC. This translates into CASSASRTGGAYGYTF.

This clone was observed a handful of times. CDR3 DNA sequence: TGTGCCAGCAGCAGGCCCAGGAACAGTCCTCGCTCTGGGGCCAACGTCCTGACTTTC. This gives the protein CASSRPRNSPRSGANVLTF. This chain joins TRBV21-1 and TRBJ2-6; the table's D gene call, TRBD1, was not cross checked with the DNA. TRBV21-1 is a pseudogene. This CDR3 is 19 amino acids long.

This chain links TRBV5-6 with TRBJ2-3; 9 bases line up with TRBD1. V was pared by 2 bases and J by 6 bases, with 4 bases of the junction left unmatched. CDR3 length: 14 amino acids. Germline V gene lookup returns CDR1 SGHDT and CDR2 YYEEEE. The CDR3 is CASSLQGAHDTQYF. For the CDR3, the DNA is TGTGCCAGCAGCTTACAGGGGGCACATGATACGCAGTATTTT.

V is TRBV12-5 and J is TRBJ2-3, with TRBD2 identical over 16 bases. The CDR3 contains 17 residues. Trimming cost V 5 bases and J 4 bases; bases outside gene matches: 6. CDR1 LGHNT and CDR2 FRNRAP come from the germline V gene. The DNA of the CDR3 is TGTGCTAGTGGTCCATCGGGACTAGCGGGGGGGGCAGATACGCAGTATTTT. Translating gives CASGPSGLAGGADTQYF.

Only one count was recorded for this clone. The chain uses TRBV7-2 and TRBJ2-5, with a weak D call TRBD1 (5 bases). Germline CDR1 SGHTA, CDR2 FQGNSA. Trimming pared 5 bases from V and 2 bases from J, leaving 12 bases between. The CDR3 extends over 14 amino acids. The CDR3 here is CASSRGHFQETQYF. Here the CDR3 DNA reads TGTGCCAGCAGCCGCGGACATTTTCAAGAGACCCAGTACTTC.

The chain links TRBV18 to TRBJ2-1; 7 bases are a match to TRBD1. The germline V gene has CDR1 KGHSH and CDR2 LQKENI. After removal of 5 bases from V and 9 bases from J, the junction contained 10 bases not matched to a gene. The CDR3 spans 14 residues. The CDR3 sequence: CASSSETGLSEQFF. The CDR3 region has the DNA TGTGCCAGCTCATCCGAGACAGGGCTTTCTGAGCAGTTCTTC.

This chain joins TRBV19 and TRBJ2-3; 10 nucleotides agree with TRBD1. With 8 bases clipped from V and 1 base from J, the junction kept 3 bases outside the gene matches. The CDR3 consists of 14 residues. Looked up from germline, CDR1 is LNHDA and CDR2 is SQIVND (reference sequence). The DNA of the CDR3 is TGTGCCAGTGGACAGGGGGGGGGCACAGATACGCAGTATTTT. Its protein product is CASGQGGGTDTQYF.

This clone was seen a handful of times. The J gene is TRBJ1-1, the V gene TRBV10-3, with D possibly TRBD1 on 6 matching bases. Germline lookup yields CDR1 ENHRY and CDR2 SYGVKD. Trimming cost V 7 bases and J 1 base, with 25 bases left between them. CDR3 length: 18 amino acids. For the CDR3, the DNA is TGTGCCATCACCGAGGGGGGGAGGTTGGAGGCGGGGAACACTGAAGCTTTCTTT. This sequence encodes CAITEGGRLEAGNTEAFF.

This chain joins TRBV27 and TRBJ2-7; D perhaps matches TRBD2 (6 bases). Germline-derived CDR1 and CDR2 are MNHEY and SMNVEV (reference sequence). The CDR3 consists of 15 residues. Trimming stripped 0 bases from V and 1 base from J, with 10 bases between. The CDR3 bases are TGTGCCAGCAGTTTATCCGGCGGGACGTCCTACGAGCAGTACTTC. It specifies CASSLSGGTSYEQYF.

The rearrangement uses TRBV10-3 and TRBJ2-5; maybe TRBD2 (5 bases). The CDR3 has 15 amino acids. Looked up from germline, CDR1 is ENHRY and CDR2 is SYGVKD. Trimming left V 4 bases short and J 2 bases short, with 14 bases between. CDR3 residues: CAISAPGSLQETQYF. In nucleotides, the CDR3 is TGTGCCATCAGTGCCCCGGGGTCACTTCAAGAGACCCAGTACTTC.

This clone appeared once. CDR3 sequence (DNA): TGTGCCAGCAGCCCCTCGCGGGGGTTGGGCACTGAAGCTTTCTTT. Residues: CASSPSRGLGTEAFF. The V gene is TRBV5-6, the J gene TRBJ1-1, with D perhaps matching TRBD1 (5 bases). Germline assignment: CDR1 SGHDT and CDR2 YYEEEE. This CDR3 region has 15 residues. V dropped 4 bases and J dropped 4 bases, with 17 bases sitting between them. The complete variable domain, with remaining parts taken from reference TRBV5-6 and TRBJ1-1, reads DAGVTQSPTHLIKTRGQQVTLRCSPKSGHDTVSWYQQALGQGPQFIFQYYEEEERQRGNFPDRFSGHQFPNYSSELNVNALLLGDSALYLCASSPSRGLGTEAFFGQGTRLTVV.

The V and J genes are TRBV6-4 and TRBJ2-6; D perhaps matches TRBD1 (6 bases). The CDR3 consists of 17 residues. V shed 6 bases and J shed 2 bases, with 17 bases lying between them. Germline V gene sequence: CDR1 MRHNA, CDR2 SNTAGT. The CDR3 sequence: CASSQRGGAAGANVLTF. As DNA, the CDR3 is TGTGCCAGCAGCCAACGTGGGGGCGCCGCTGGGGCCAACGTCCTGACTTTC.

The chain employs TRBV24-1 and TRBJ2-3, with a possible D match to TRBD2 (5 bases). The CDR3 is made up of 12 amino acids. Trimming took 6 bases from V and 2 from J, leaving 5 bases between them. CDR1 and CDR2 from the germline V gene are KGHDR and SFDVKD. CDR3 in DNA: TGTGCCACCAGTCGGGACACAGATACGCAGTATTTT. Protein: CATSRDTDTQYF.

This clone has just a few counts. This rearrangement joins TRBV7-9 to TRBJ1-1; a weak D match, TRBD1 (5 bases). The CDR3 covers 13 residues. V was clipped by 5 bases and J by 1 base, with 8 bases between them. Germline-derived CDR1 and CDR2 are SEHNR and FQNEAQ (reference sequence). CDR3 bases: TGTGCCAGCAGCATCGGACAGAACACTGAAGCTTTCTTT. It yields the protein CASSIGQNTEAFF.

This sequence joins TRBV5-5 and TRBJ2-2, with 9 bases aligning to TRBD1. Germline V gives CDR1 SGHKS, CDR2 YYEKEE (reference sequence). The J segment lost 4 bases and the V segment lost 0 bases, leaving 7 bases of the junction unmatched. The CDR3 length is 17 residues. CDR3 DNA: TGTGCCAGCAGCTTGGGAACAGGGGGCTTGCGCACCGGGGAGCTGTTTTTT. It codes for CASSLGTGGLRTGELFF.

CDR3 nucleotide sequence: TGTGCCAGCAGCCCGTGGGGGGGGTATGAGCAGTTCTTC. Translated, it gives CASSPWGGYEQFF. The chain carries TRBV9 and TRBJ2-1; TRBD2 agrees at 7 bases. The V gene's germline CDR1 is SGDLS and CDR2 YYNGEE. The ends lost 4 bases at V and 8 bases at J; junction bases unmatched: 6. The length of the CDR3 is 13 residues. The whole variable domain, remainder taken from reference TRBV9 and TRBJ2-1, is DSGVTQTPKHLITATGQRVTLRCSPRSGDLSVYWYQQSLDQGLQFLIQYYNGEERAKGNILERFSAQQFPDLHSELNLSSLELGDSALYFCASSPWGGYEQFFGPGTRLTVL.